The TCR beta chain under discussion was sequenced for a study of human T cells and chemical hapten exposure. Study information: Throughout a study of approximately 25 weeks, patients underwent weekly scalp administration of diphenylcyclopropenone doses. Broader study findings: Versus controls, significantly more large CDR3 similarity clusters arose from expanded TCRs.

Noted time point: pre-sensitization, week 0. Treatment in this sample: therapeutic diphenylcyclopropenone sensitization with weekly scalp DPC. The authors' total RNA extraction used unfractionated whole blood. TCRdb itself ran the RACE reads through MiXCR, one entry per CDR3 protein. The sample lists fewer than 200,000 distinct CDR3 sequences; roughly 30% were seen once. V was trimmed by 4 bases and J by 9 bases, leaving 19 bases between them. CDR1 is ENHRY, CDR2 SYGVKD, per germline. This CDR3 is built from 15 residues. As for this clonotype: Its antigen is unidentified.

The origin of this receptor is a woman aged 30 to 39 with alopecia areata. Some clones in this sample may be carry-over from other donors' samples. J is TRBJ2-1 and V is TRBV10-3; possible D gene TRBD2, 6 bases. The source material was whole blood, sampled in connection with sensitization to the hapten diphenylcyclopropenone (DPC). The CDR3 DNA sequence: TGTGCCATCAGTGCGGACCGGGCCCTGCGGGGTGAGCAGTTCTTC. Translation: CAISADRALRGEQFF.